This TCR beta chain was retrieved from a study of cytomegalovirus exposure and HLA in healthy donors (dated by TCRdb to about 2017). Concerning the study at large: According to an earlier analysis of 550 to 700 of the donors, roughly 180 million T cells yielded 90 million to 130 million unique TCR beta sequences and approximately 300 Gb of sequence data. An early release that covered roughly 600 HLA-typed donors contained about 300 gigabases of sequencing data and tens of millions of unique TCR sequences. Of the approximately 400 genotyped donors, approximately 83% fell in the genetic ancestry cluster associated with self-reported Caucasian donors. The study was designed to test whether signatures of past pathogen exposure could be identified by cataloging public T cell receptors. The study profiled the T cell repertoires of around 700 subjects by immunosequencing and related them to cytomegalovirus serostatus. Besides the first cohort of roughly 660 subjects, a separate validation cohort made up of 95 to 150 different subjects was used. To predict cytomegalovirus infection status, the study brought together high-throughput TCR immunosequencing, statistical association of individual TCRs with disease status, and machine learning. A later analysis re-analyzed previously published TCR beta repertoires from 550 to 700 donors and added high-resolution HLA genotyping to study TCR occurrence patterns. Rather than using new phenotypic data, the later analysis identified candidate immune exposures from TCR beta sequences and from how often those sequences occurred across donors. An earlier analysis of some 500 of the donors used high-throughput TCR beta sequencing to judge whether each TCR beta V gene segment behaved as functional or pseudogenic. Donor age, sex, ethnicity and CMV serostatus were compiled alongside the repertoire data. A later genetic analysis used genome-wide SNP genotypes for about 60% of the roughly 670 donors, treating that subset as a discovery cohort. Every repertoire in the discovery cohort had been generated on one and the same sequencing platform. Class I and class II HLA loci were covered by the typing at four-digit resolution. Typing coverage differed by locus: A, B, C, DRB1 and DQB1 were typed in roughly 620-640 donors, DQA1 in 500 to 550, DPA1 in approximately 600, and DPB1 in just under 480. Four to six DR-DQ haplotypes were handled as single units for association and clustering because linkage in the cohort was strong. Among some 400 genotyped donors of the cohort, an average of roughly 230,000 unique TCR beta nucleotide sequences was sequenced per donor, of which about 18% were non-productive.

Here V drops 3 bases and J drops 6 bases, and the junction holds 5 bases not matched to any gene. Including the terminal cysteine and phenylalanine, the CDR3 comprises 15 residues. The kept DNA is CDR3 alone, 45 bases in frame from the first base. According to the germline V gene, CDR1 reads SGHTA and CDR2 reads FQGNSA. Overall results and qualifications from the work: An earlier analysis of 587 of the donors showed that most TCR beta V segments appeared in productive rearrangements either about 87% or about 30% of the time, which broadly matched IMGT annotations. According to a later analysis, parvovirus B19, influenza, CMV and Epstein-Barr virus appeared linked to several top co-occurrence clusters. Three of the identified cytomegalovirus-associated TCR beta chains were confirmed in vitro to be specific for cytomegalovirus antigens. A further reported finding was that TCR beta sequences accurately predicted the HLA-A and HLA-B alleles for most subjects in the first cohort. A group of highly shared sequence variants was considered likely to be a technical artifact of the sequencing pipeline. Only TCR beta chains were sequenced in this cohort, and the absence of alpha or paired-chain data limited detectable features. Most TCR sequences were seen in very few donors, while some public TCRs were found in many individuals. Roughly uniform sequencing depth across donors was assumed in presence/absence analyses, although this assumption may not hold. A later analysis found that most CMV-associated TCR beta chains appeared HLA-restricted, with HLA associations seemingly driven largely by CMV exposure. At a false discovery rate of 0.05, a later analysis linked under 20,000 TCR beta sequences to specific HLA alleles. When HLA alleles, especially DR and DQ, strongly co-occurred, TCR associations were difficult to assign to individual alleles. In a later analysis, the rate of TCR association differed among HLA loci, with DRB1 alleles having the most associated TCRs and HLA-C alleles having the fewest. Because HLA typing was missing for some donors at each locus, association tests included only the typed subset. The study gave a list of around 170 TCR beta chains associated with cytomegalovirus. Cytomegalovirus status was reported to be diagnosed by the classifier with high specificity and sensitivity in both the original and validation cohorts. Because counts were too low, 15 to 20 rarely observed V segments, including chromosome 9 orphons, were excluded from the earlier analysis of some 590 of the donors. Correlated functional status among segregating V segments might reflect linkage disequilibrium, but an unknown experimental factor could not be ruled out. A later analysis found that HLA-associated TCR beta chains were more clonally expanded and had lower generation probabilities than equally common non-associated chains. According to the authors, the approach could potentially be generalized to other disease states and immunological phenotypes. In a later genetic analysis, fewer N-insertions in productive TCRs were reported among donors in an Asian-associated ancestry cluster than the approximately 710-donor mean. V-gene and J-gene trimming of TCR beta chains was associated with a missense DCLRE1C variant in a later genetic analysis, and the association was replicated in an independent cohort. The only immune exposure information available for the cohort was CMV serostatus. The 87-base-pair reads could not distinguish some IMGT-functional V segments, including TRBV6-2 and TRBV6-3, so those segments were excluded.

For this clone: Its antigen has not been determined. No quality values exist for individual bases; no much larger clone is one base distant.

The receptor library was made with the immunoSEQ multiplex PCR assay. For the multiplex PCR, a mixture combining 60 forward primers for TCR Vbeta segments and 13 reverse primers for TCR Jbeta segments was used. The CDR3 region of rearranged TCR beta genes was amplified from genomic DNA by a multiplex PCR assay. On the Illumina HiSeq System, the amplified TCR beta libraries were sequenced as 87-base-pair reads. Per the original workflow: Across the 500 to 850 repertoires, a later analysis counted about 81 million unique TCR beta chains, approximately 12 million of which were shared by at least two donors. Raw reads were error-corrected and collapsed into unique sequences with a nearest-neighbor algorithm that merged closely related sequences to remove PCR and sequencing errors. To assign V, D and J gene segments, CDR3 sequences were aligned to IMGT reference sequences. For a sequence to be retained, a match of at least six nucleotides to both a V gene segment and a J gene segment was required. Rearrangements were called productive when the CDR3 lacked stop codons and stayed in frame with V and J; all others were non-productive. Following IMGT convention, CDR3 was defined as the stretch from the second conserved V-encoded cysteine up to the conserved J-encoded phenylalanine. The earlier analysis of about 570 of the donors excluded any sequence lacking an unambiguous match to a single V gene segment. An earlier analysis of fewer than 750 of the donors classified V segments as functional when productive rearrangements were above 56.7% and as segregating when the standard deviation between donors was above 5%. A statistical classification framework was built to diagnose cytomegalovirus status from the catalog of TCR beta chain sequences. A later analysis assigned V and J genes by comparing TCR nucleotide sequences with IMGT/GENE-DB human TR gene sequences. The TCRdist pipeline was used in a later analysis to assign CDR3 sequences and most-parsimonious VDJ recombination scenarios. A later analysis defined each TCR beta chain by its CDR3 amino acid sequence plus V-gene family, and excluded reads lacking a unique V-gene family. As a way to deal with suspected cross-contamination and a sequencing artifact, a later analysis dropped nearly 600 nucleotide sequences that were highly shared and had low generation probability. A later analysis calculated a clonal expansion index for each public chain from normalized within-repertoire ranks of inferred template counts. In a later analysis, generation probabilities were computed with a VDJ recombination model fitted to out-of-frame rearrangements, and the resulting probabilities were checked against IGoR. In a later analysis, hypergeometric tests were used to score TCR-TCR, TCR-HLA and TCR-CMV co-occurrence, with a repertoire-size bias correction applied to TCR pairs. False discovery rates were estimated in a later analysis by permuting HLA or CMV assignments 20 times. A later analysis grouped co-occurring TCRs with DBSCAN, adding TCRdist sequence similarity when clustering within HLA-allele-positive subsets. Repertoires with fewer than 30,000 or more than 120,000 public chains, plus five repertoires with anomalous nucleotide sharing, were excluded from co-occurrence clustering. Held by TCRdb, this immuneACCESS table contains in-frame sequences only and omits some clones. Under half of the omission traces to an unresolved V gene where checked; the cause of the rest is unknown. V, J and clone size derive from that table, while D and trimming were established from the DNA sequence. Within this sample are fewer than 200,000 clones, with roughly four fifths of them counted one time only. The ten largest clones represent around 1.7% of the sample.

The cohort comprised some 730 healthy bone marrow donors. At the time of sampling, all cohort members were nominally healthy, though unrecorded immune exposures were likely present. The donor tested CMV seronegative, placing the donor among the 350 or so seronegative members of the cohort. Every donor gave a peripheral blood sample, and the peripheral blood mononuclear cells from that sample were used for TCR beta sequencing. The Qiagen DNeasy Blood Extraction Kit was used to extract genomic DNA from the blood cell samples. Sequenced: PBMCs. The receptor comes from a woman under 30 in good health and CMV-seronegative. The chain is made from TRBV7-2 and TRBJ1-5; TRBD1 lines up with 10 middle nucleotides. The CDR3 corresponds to CASSFGTGDSQPQHF. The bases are TGTGCCAGCAGCTTCGGGACAGGGGATAGTCAGCCCCAGCATTTT.